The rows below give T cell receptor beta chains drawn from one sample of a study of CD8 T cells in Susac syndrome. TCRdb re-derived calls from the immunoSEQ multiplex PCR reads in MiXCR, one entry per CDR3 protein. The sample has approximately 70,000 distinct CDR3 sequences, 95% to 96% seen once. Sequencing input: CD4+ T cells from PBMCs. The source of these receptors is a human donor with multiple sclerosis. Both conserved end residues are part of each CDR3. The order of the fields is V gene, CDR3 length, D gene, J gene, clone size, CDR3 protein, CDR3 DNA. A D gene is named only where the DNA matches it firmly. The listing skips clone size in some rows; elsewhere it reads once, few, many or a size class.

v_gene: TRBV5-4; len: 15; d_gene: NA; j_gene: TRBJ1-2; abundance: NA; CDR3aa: CASRWGVSDSYGYTF; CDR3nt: TGTGCCAGCCGCTGGGGGGTCTCCGACTCCTATGGCTACACCTTC
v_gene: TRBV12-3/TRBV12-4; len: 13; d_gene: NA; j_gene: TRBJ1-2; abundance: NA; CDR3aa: CASTMRGNYGYTF; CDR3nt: TGTGCCAGCACCATGCGGGGCAACTATGGCTACACCTTC
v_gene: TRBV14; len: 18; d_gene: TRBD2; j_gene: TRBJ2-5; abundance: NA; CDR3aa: CASSQRTSGSGREETQYF; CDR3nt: TGTGCCAGCAGCCAACGGACTAGCGGGTCCGGGCGGGAAGAGACCCAGTACTTC
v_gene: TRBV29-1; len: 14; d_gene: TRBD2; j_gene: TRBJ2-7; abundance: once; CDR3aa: CSVITAGEGYEQYF; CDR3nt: TGCAGCGTCATAACGGCGGGGGAGGGTTACGAGCAGTACTTC
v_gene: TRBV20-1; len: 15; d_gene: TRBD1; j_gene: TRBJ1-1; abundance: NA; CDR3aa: CSATKTGGQNTEAFF; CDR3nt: TGCAGTGCTACGAAGACAGGGGGGCAGAACACTGAAGCTTTCTTT
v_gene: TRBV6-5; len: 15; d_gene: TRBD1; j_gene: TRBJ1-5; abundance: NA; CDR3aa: CASSMDRAGDQPQHF; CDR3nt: TGTGCCAGCAGTATGGACAGGGCGGGTGATCAGCCCCAGCATTTT
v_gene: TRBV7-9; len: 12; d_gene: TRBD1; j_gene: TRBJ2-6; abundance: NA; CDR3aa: CASSPSVGTVTF; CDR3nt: TGTGCCAGCAGCCCGTCCGTCGGGACAGTAACTTTC
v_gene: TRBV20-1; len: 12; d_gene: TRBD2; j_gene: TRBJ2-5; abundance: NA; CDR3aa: CSANSGAETQYF; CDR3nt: TGCAGTGCTAATAGCGGGGCAGAGACCCAGTACTTC
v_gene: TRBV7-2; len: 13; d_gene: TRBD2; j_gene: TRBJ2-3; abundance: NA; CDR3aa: CASSGGGTDTQYF; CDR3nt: TGTGCCTCGAGCGGGGGGGGAACAGATACGCAGTATTTT
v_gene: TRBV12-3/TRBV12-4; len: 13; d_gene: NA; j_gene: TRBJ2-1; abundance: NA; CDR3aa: CASTPDRYNEQFF; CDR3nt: TGTGCCAGCACCCCTGACAGATACAATGAGCAGTTCTTC
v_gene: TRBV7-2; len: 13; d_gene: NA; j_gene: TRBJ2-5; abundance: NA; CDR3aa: CASSFRLQETQYF; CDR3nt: TGTGCCAGCAGCTTTCGGCTCCAAGAGACCCAGTACTTC
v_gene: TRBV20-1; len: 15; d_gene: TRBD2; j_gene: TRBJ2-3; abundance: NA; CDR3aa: CSATLAGGPTDTQYF; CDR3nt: TGCAGTGCTACCCTAGCGGGGGGGCCCACAGATACGCAGTATTTT
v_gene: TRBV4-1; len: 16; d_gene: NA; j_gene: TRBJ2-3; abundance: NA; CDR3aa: CASSQLVTGATDTQYF; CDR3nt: TGCGCCAGCAGCCAACTTGTTACAGGAGCCACAGATACGCAGTATTTT
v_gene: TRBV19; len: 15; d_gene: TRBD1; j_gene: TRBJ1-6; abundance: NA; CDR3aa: CASSIGTGVNSPLHF; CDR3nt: TGTGCCAGTAGTATCGGGACAGGAGTAAATTCACCCCTCCACTTT
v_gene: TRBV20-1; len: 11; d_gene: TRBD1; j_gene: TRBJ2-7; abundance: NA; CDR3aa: CSAYTGVEQYF; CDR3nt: TGCAGTGCTTATACAGGGGTCGAGCAGTACTTC
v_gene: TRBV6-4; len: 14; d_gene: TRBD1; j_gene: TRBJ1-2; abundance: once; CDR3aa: CASRLTGGKDGYTF; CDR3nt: TGTGCCAGCAGATTGACAGGGGGCAAGGATGGCTACACCTTC
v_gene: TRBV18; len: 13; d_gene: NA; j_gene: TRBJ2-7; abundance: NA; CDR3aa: CASSPGRSYEQYF; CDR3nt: TGTGCCAGCTCACCAGGACGGAGCTACGAGCAGTACTTC
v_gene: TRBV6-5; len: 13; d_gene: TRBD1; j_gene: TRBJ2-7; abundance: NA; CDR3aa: CASRRTGGSEQYF; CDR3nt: TGTGCCAGCAGACGGACAGGGGGCTCCGAGCAGTACTTC
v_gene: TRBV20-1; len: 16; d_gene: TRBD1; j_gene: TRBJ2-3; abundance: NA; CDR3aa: CSAIPTGGSFTDTQYF; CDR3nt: TGCAGTGCCATCCCGACAGGGGGTTCTTTCACAGATACGCAGTATTTT
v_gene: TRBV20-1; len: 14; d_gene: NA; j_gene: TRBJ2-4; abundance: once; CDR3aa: CSAPKVLAKNIQYF; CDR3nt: TGCAGTGCTCCCAAAGTCCTAGCCAAAAACATTCAGTACTTC
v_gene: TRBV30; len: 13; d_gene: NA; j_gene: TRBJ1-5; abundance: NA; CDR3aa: CAWARGYNQPQHF; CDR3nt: TGTGCCTGGGCCCGAGGGTACAATCAGCCCCAGCATTTT
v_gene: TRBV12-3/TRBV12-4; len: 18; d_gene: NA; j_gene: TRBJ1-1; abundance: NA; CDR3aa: CASSLDGRTVLMNTEAFF; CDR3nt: TGTGCCAGCAGTTTAGACGGCCGGACAGTACTCATGAACACTGAAGCTTTCTTT
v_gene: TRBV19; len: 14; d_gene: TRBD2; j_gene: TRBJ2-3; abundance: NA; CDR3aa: CASSIGTRTDTQYF; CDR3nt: TGTGCCAGTAGTATTGGGACTAGAACTGATACGCAGTATTTT
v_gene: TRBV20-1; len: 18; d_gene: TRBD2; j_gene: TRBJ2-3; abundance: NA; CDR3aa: CSATGASGGRGTTDTQYF; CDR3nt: TGCAGTGCAACGGGGGCTAGCGGGGGAAGGGGGACCACAGATACGCAGTATTTT
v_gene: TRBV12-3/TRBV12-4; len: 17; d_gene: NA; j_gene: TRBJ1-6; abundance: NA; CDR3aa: CASSIPRGAGNNSPLHF; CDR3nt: TGTGCCAGCAGCATCCCCCGGGGGGCTGGAAATAATTCACCCCTCCACTTT
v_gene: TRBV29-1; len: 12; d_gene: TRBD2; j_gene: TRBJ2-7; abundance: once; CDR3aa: CSVGPGGGEQYF; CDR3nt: TGCAGCGTCGGACCCGGGGGGGGCGAGCAGTACTTC
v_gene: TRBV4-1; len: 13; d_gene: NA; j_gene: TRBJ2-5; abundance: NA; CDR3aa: CASSQALAETQYF; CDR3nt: TGCGCCAGCAGCCAAGCCTTGGCAGAGACCCAGTACTTC
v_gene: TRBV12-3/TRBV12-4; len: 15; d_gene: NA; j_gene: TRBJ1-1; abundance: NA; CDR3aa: CASGHGFDRNTEAFF; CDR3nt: TGTGCCAGCGGACATGGGTTTGACAGGAACACTGAAGCTTTCTTT
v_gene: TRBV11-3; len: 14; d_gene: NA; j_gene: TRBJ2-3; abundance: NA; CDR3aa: CASTRSGFPDTQYF; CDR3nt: TGTGCCAGCACCCGTTCGGGGTTTCCAGATACGCAGTATTTT
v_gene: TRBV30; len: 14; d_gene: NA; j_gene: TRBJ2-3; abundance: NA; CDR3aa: CAWSVLAGSDTQYF; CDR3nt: TGTGCCTGGAGTGTTCTTGCGGGCTCAGATACGCAGTATTTT
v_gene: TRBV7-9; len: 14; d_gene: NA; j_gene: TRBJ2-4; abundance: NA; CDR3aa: CASSSYTGKNIQYF; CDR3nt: TGTGCCAGCAGCTCCTACACCGGCAAAAACATTCAGTACTTC
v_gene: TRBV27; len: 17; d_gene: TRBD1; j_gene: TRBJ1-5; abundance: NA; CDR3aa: CASSPTLDRGYNQPQHF; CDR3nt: TGTGCCAGCAGTCCCACACTCGACAGGGGATACAATCAGCCCCAGCATTTT
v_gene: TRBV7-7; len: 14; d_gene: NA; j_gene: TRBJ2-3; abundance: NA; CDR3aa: CASSLSPSTDTQYF; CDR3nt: TGTGCTAGCAGCTTGAGTCCTAGCACAGATACGCAGTATTTT
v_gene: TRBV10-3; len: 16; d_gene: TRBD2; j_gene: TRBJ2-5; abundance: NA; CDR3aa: CAISERTSGREETQYF; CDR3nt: TGTGCCATCAGTGAAAGGACTAGCGGGAGGGAGGAGACCCAGTACTTC
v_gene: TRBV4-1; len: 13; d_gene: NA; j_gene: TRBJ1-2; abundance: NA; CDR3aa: CASSQDGAVGYTF; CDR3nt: TGCGCCAGCAGCCAAGATGGGGCGGTCGGCTACACCTTC
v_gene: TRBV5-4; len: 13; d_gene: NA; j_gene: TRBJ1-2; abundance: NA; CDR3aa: CASSLQGYYGYTF; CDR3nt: TGTGCCAGCAGCTTGCAGGGATACTATGGCTACACCTTC
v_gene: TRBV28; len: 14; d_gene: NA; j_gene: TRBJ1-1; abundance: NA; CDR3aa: CASTLGRRYTEAFF; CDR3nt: TGTGCCAGCACCCTGGGCAGGAGGTACACTGAAGCTTTCTTT
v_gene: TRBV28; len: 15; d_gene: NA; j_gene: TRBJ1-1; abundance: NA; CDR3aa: CASSGATATNTEAFF; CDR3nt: TGTGCCAGCAGTGGGGCGACAGCAACGAACACTGAAGCTTTCTTT
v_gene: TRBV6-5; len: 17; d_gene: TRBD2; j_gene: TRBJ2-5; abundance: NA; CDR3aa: CASSYQGLAGGQETQYF; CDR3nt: TGTGCCAGCAGTTACCAGGGACTAGCGGGGGGTCAAGAGACCCAGTACTTC
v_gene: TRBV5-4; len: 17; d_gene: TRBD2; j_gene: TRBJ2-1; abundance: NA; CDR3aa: CASSSPTGGGANNEQFF; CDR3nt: TGTGCCAGCAGCTCCCCAACCGGCGGGGGGGCGAATAATGAGCAGTTCTTC
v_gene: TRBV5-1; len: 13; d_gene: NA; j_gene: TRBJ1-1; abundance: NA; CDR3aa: CASRLPFYTEAFF; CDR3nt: TGCGCCAGCAGGCTTCCTTTTTACACTGAAGCTTTCTTT